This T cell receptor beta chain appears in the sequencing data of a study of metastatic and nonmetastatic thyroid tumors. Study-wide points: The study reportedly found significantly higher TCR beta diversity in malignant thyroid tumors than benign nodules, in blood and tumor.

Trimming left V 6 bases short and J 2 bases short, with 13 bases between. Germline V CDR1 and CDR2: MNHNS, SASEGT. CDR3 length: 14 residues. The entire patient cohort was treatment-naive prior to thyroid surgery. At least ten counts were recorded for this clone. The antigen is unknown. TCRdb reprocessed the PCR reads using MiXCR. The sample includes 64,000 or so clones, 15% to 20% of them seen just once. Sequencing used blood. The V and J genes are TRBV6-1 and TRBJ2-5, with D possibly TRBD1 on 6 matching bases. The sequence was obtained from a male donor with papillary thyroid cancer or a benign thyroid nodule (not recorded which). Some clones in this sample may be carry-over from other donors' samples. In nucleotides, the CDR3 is TGTGCCAGCAGCCCACAGGGTACTCAAGAGACCCAGTACTTC. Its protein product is CASSPQGTQETQYF.